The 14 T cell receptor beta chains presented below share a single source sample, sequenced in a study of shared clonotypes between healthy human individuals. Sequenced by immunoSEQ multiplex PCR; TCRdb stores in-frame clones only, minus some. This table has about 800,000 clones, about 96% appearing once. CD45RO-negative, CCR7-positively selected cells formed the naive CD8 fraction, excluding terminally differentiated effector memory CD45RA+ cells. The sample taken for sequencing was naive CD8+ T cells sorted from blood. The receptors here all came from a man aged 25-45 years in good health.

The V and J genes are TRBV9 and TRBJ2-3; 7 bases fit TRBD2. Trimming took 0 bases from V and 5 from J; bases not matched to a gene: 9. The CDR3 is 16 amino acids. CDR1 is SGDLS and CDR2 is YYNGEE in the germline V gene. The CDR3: CASSVDWTRRGDTQYF. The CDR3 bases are TGTGCCAGCAGCGTAGATTGGACTAGGAGGGGAGATACGCAGTATTTT. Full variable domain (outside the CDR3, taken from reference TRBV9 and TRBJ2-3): DSGVTQTPKHLITATGQRVTLRCSPRSGDLSVYWYQQSLDQGLQFLIQYYNGEERAKGNILERFSAQQFPDLHSELNLSSLELGDSALYFCASSVDWTRRGDTQYFGPGTRLTVL.

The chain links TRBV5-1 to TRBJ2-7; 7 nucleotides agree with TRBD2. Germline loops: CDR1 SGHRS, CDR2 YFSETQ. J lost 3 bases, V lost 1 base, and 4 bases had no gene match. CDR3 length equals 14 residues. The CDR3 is CASSLFSSGYEQYF. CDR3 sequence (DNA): TGCGCCAGCAGCTTGTTTTCTAGCGGCTACGAGCAGTACTTC.

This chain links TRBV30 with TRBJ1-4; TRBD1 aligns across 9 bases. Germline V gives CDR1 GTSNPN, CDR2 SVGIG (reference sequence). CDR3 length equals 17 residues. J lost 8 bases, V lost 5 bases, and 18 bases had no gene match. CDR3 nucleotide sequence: TGTGCCTGGGGCCTGGGACAGGGACATTTAAGCTCCGAAAAACTGTTTTTT. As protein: CAWGLGQGHLSSEKLFF. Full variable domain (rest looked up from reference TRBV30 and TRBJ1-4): SQTIHQWPATLVQPVGSPLSLECTVEGTSNPNLYWYRQAAGRGLQLLFYSVGIGQISSEVPQNLSASRPQDRQFILSSKKLLLSDSGFYLCAWGLGQGHLSSEKLFFGSGTQLSVL.

This chain's CDR3 is CASSLSPGGGYTF. Written as DNA, the CDR3 is TGTGCCAGCAGTTTATCGCCTGGAGGTGGCTACACCTTC. The rearrangement links TRBV27 to TRBJ1-2; D not certain. The V end was cut by 0 bases, the J end by 7 bases, with 9 bases between. This CDR3 region has 13 residues. Germline V gene lookup returns CDR1 MNHEY and CDR2 SMNVEV (reference sequence).

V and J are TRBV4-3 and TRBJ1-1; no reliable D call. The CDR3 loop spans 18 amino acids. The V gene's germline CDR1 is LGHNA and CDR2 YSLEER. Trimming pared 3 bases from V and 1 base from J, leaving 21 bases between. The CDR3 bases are TGCGCCAGCAGCCAGGAACCGACAATCCCGATAAAGAACACTGAAGCTTTCTTT. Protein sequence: CASSQEPTIPIKNTEAFF.

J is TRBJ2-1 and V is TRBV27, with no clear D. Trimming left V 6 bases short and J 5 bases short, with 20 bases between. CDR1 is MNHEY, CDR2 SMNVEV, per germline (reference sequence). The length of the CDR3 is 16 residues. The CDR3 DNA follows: TGTGCCAGCAGAGCAGGTCAGTCGGTGGTACACAATGAGCAGTTCTTC. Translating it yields CASRAGQSVVHNEQFF.

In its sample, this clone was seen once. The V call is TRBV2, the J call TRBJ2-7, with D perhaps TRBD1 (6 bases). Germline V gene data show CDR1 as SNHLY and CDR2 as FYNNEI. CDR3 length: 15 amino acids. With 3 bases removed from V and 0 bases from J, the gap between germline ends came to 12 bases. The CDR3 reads CASSDQGKISYEQYF. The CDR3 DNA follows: TGTGCCAGCAGTGACCAGGGGAAAATCTCCTACGAGCAGTACTTC.

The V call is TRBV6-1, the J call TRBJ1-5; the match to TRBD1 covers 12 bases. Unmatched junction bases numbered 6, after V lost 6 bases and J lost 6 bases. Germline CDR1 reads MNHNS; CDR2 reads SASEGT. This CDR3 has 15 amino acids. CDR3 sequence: CASRPGTGGSQPQHF. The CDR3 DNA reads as TGTGCCAGCAGACCCGGGACAGGGGGCTCTCAGCCCCAGCATTTT.

In DNA form, the CDR3 reads TGTGCCAGCAGCTCCTACAGGGAGAACTATGGCTACACCTTC. Amino acids: CASSSYRENYGYTF. This rearrangement joins TRBV13 to TRBJ1-2, with a weak D call TRBD1 (6 bases). The CDR3 sequence is 14 residues long. V shed 4 bases and J shed 2 bases, with 11 bases lying between them. Germline V gene sequence: CDR1 PRHDT, CDR2 FYEKMQ (reference sequence). The entire variable domain, with the rest obtained from reference TRBV13 and TRBJ1-2, is as follows: AAGVIQSPRHLIKEKRETATLKCYPIPRHDTVYWYQQGPGQDPQFLISFYEKMQSDKGSIPDRFSAQQFSDYHSELNMSSLELGDSALYFCASSSYRENYGYTFGSGTRLTVV.

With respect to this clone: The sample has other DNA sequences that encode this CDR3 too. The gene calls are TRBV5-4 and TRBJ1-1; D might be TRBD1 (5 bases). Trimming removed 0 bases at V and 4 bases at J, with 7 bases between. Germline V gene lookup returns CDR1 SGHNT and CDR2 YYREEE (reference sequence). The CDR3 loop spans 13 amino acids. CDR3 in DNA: TGTGCCAGCAGCTTGGGGGGGGGCACTGAAGCTTTCTTT. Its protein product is CASSLGGGTEAFF.

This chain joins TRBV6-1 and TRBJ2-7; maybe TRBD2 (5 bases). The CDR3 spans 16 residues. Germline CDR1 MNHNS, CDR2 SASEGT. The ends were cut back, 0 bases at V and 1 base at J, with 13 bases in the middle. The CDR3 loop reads CASSEAVVARSYEQYF. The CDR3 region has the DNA TGTGCCAGCAGTGAAGCTGTGGTAGCGAGATCCTACGAGCAGTACTTC.

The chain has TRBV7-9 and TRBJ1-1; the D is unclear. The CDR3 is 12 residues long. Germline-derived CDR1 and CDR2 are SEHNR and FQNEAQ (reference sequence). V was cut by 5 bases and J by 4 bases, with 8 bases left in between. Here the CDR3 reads CASSPATTEAFF. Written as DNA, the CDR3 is TGTGCCAGCAGCCCCGCTACCACTGAAGCTTTCTTT.

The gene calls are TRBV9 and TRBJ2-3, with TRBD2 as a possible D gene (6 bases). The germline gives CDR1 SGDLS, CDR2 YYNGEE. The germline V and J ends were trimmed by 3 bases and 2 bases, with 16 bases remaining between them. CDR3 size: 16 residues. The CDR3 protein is CASSDDYTGDTDTQYF. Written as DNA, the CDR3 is TGTGCCAGCAGCGACGACTACACGGGGGACACAGATACGCAGTATTTT. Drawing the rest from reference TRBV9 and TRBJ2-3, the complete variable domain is DSGVTQTPKHLITATGQRVTLRCSPRSGDLSVYWYQQSLDQGLQFLIQYYNGEERAKGNILERFSAQQFPDLHSELNLSSLELGDSALYFCASSDDYTGDTDTQYFGPGTRLTVL.

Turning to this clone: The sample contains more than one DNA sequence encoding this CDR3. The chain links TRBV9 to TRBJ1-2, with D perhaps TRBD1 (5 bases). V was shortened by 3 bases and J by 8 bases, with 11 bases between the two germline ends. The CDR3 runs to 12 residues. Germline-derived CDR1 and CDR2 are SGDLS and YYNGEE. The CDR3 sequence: CASSAQGGGYTF. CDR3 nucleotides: TGTGCCAGCAGCGCCCAGGGAGGGGGCTACACCTTC.